Shown below are 24 T cell receptor beta chains from a single sample sequenced in a study of control samples from healthy donors and cancer patients. The table came from immunoSEQ multiplex PCR; TCRdb's copy has only in-frame clones and leaves some out. The repertoire has about 190,000 clones, around 90% of them found once; the top ten carry 1.8%. Sequenced material: blood. Receptors were obtained from a man aged 30-40 years in good health.

J is TRBJ2-2 and V is TRBV29-1, with 8 bases identical to TRBD1. J lost 5 bases, V lost 7 bases, and 9 bases had no gene match. The CDR3 runs to 14 residues. Looked up from germline, CDR1 is SQVTM and CDR2 is ANQGSEA. CDR3 in amino acids: CSARQGWETGELFF. The CDR3 coding sequence is TGCAGCGCTAGACAGGGGTGGGAAACCGGGGAGCTGTTTTTT.

The CDR3, as DNA: TGCGCCAGCAGCTTCGCCACAGGGGGCACCTCCGAGCAGTACTTC. It encodes CASSFATGGTSEQYF. The rearrangement uses TRBV5-1 and TRBJ2-7; 9 bases are shared with TRBD1. CDR3 length: 15 amino acids. CDR1 SGHRS and CDR2 YFSETQ come from the germline V gene. The J segment lost 6 bases and the V segment lost 2 bases, leaving 9 bases of the junction unmatched.

V gene TRBV30 combines with J gene TRBJ2-3; D gene uncertain. Germline values: CDR1 GTSNPN, CDR2 SVGIG (reference sequence). The V gene lost 0 bases and the J gene lost 1 base, with 2 bases spanning the gap. The length of the CDR3 is 12 residues. CDR3 sequence: CAWSVGTDTQYF. The CDR3 nucleotides are TGTGCCTGGAGTGTCGGCACAGATACGCAGTATTTT.

The V call is TRBV30, the J call TRBJ1-2; TRBD1 is a possible D gene (5 bases). Germline V gives CDR1 GTSNPN, CDR2 SVGIG (reference sequence). This CDR3 region has 11 residues. Trimming left V 2 bases short and J 8 bases short, with 9 bases between. As DNA, the CDR3 is TGTGCCTGGAGTTCTGGGGACGGCTACACCTTC. Encoded protein: CAWSSGDGYTF.

The chain couples TRBV4-2 to TRBJ2-5; TRBD2 might be the D (6 bases). V was trimmed by 1 base and J by 1 base, leaving 22 bases between them. The CDR3 sequence is 19 residues long. Germline loops: CDR1 LGHNA, CDR2 YNFKEQ. For the CDR3, the DNA is TGTGCCAGCAGCCAAGGGTTCGGCGGGGAATCGACTTCCCAAGAGACCCAGTACTTC. Its protein is CASSQGFGGESTSQETQYF.

The J gene is TRBJ1-1, the V gene TRBV3-1 (or the pseudogene TRBV3-2); D not certain. Germline CDR1 and CDR2: LGHDT and YNNKEL (reference sequence). The ends were cut back, 5 bases at V and 6 bases at J, with 19 bases in the middle. There are 15 residues in the CDR3. CDR3 in DNA: TGTGCCAGCAGCTTTATCTCACAGCGGAGGGCTGAAGCTTTCTTT. Protein: CASSFISQRRAEAFF.

DNA of the CDR3: TGTGCCAGCAGTTACCGGACAGGGGTTTACGAGCAGTACTTC. As protein: CASSYRTGVYEQYF. V and J are TRBV6-5 and TRBJ2-7; the match to TRBD1 covers 9 bases. With 2 bases clipped from V and 4 bases from J, the junction kept 3 bases outside the gene matches. Germline CDR1 reads MNHEY; CDR2 reads SVGAGI. CDR3 length: 14 residues.

V usage is TRBV13 and J usage is TRBJ2-1; TRBD2 matches 7 bases. The V and J ends lost 0 bases and 2 bases, in that order; junction bases with no gene match: 4. CDR1 is PRHDT and CDR2 is FYEKMQ in the germline V gene (reference sequence). This CDR3 contains 16 residues. The CDR3 spells CASSLGGAGTYNEQFF. The CDR3 coding sequence is TGTGCCAGCAGCTTAGGGGGAGCGGGGACCTACAATGAGCAGTTCTTC.

The chain joins TRBV9 to TRBJ1-2; 7 positions match TRBD1. This CDR3 has 13 amino acids. Germline CDR1 reads SGDLS; CDR2 reads YYNGEE. V shed 2 bases and J 8 bases; nucleotides not matched to a gene: 6. CDR3 loop: CASSVEGAGGYTF. CDR3 DNA: TGTGCCAGCAGCGTTGAGGGGGCCGGGGGCTACACCTTC.

As concerns this clone: The sample has other DNA sequences that encode this CDR3 too. This chain connects TRBV5-1 to TRBJ1-5; tentatively, D is TRBD1 (5 bases). Germline CDR1 SGHRS, CDR2 YFSETQ. CDR3 size: 16 residues. V lost 0 bases, J lost 0 bases, and 10 bases lay in between. CDR3 region: CASSLGDSYSNQPQHF. CDR3 nucleotide sequence: TGCGCCAGCAGCTTGGGTGACAGCTATAGCAATCAGCCCCAGCATTTT. Drawing the rest from reference TRBV5-1 and TRBJ1-5, the complete variable domain is KAGVTQTPRYLIKTRGQQVTLSCSPISGHRSVSWYQQTPGQGLQFLFEYFSETQRNKGNFPGRFSGRQFSNSRSEMNVSTLELGDSALYLCASSLGDSYSNQPQHFGDGTRLSIL.

The chain uses TRBV12-3 or TRBV12-4 and TRBJ2-7, with D unclear. Trimming left V 1 base short and J 12 bases short, with 13 bases between. The CDR3 length is 12 residues. This chain's CDR3 is CASSLGRIMGYF. CDR3 nucleotides: TGTGCCAGCAGTTTAGGACGAATAATGGGGTACTTC.

The V gene is TRBV30, the J gene TRBJ1-1; D is perhaps TRBD1 (5 bases). V was trimmed by 3 bases and J by 4 bases, leaving 9 bases between them. There are 12 residues in the CDR3. The germline gives CDR1 GTSNPN, CDR2 SVGIG (reference sequence). The CDR3 coding sequence is TGTGCCTGGAGGGGGCAGTTCACTGAAGCTTTCTTT. It yields the protein CAWRGQFTEAFF.

Worth noting for this clone: The identical CDR3 is also encoded by other nucleotide sequences in the sample. The chain carries TRBV9 and TRBJ2-3; 8 nucleotides align to TRBD2. The CDR3 totals 16 residues. Germline-derived CDR1 and CDR2 are SGDLS and YYNGEE. With 3 bases clipped from V and 5 bases from J, the junction kept 11 bases outside the gene matches. CDR3 nucleotides: TGTGCCAGCAGCGGGTGGTCGGGGGGGGCTGGAGATACGCAGTATTTT. Its protein product is CASSGWSGGAGDTQYF.

The V and J genes are TRBV5-5 and TRBJ1-4; 10 positions match TRBD1. The V gene's germline CDR1 is SGHKS and CDR2 YYEKEE (reference sequence). This CDR3 comprises 15 residues. V was pared by 5 bases and J by 3 bases, with 4 bases of the junction left unmatched. CDR3: CASRRGTGANEKLFF. The CDR3 nucleotides read TGTGCCAGCAGGAGAGGGACAGGGGCTAATGAAAAACTGTTTTTT. Using reference TRBV5-5 and TRBJ1-4 for the parts outside the CDR3, the full variable domain is DAGVTQSPTHLIKTRGQQVTLRCSPISGHKSVSWYQQVLGQGPQFIFQYYEKEERGRGNFPDRFSARQFPNYSSELNVNALLLGDSALYLCASRRGTGANEKLFFGSGTQLSVL.

In nucleotides, the CDR3 is TGTGCCAGCAGTGCAGTCGGCGGGGGCTACTATGGCTACACCTTC. This gives the protein CASSAVGGGYYGYTF. The chain employs TRBV2 and TRBJ1-2; TRBD1 is a possible D gene (6 bases). Germline V gene data show CDR1 as SNHLY and CDR2 as FYNNEI. The V gene lost 4 bases and the J gene lost 3 bases, with 15 bases spanning the gap. CDR3 length: 15 amino acids.

Points on this clone: This CDR3 is also generated by other DNA sequences in the sample. CDR3 nucleotide sequence: TGTGCCAGCAGCTTAGAGGGACAACTTAGCTCCTATAATTCACCCCTCCACTTT. It specifies CASSLEGQLSSYNSPLHF. V is TRBV7-2 and J is TRBJ1-6; a possible D gene is TRBD1 (6 bases). The CDR3 sequence is 18 residues long. The V gene lost 1 base and the J gene lost 0 bases, with 13 bases spanning the gap. Germline assignment: CDR1 SGHTA and CDR2 FQGNSA.

This chain links TRBV19 with TRBJ1-2, with D unresolved. CDR1 and CDR2 from the germline V gene are LNHDA and SQIVND (reference sequence). This CDR3 comprises 13 residues. V was pared by 4 bases and J by 4 bases, with 10 bases between. Here the CDR3 DNA reads TGTGCCAGTAGTACCATCGACCGCTATGGCTACACCTTC. This sequence encodes CASSTIDRYGYTF.

The gene calls are TRBV30 and TRBJ2-1; D ambiguous. Germline CDR1 is GTSNPN and CDR2 is SVGIG (reference sequence). CDR3 length: 14 residues. V lost 0 bases and J lost 7, with 13 bases in between. CDR3 sequence reads: CAWSVRSLGNEQFF. The CDR3 bases are TGTGCCTGGAGTGTACGCAGTCTAGGGAATGAGCAGTTCTTC.

V usage is TRBV10-3 and J usage is TRBJ1-2, with D unclear. With 0 bases removed from V and 0 bases from J, the gap between germline ends came to 8 bases. The CDR3 totals 15 residues. Germline V gene sequence: CDR1 ENHRY, CDR2 SYGVKD. The CDR3 DNA follows: TGTGCCATCAGTGAGTCAGGCGGGGCTAACTATGGCTACACCTTC. This sequence encodes CAISESGGANYGYTF.

The chain links TRBV18 to TRBJ2-7, with TRBD1 identical over 8 bases. There are 15 residues in the CDR3. The germline gives CDR1 KGHSH, CDR2 LQKENI. Trimming took 4 bases from V and 3 from J; bases not matched to a gene: 8. The CDR3 region has the DNA TGTGCCAGCTCACTCAAGACAGGGGTAGGCTACGAGCAGTACTTC. Translating gives CASSLKTGVGYEQYF.

The chain carries TRBV5-1 and TRBJ1-2, with TRBD1 matching 9 bases. This CDR3 spans 16 amino acids. Germline V CDR1 and CDR2: SGHRS, YFSETQ. Losses at the gene ends were 1 base for V and 2 bases for J; bases not matched to a gene: 6. The CDR3 DNA sequence: TGCGCCAGCAGCTTGATGTCGGGGACAGGGAACTATGGCTACACCTTC. Protein product: CASSLMSGTGNYGYTF.

The rearrangement uses TRBV2 and TRBJ1-4; no reliable D call. The CDR3 runs to 14 residues. Germline V gives CDR1 SNHLY, CDR2 FYNNEI. V was clipped by 1 base and J by 3 bases, with 6 bases between them. The CDR3 DNA reads as TGTGCCAGCAGTGAAGTACCGTCTAATGAAAAACTGTTTTTT. This sequence encodes CASSEVPSNEKLFF.

This sequence joins TRBV6-5 and TRBJ2-7; D is unclear. Per the germline V gene, CDR1 is MNHEY and CDR2 is SVGAGI. CDR3 length: 14 amino acids. V lost 7 bases and J lost 0, with 13 bases in between. The CDR3 reads CASTDRPNSYEQYF. The CDR3 bases are TGTGCCAGCACGGACCGACCAAACTCCTACGAGCAGTACTTC.

The V call is TRBV7-2, the J call TRBJ2-6; 8 bases are shared with TRBD1. The CDR3 is 16 residues long. Germline lookup yields CDR1 SGHTA and CDR2 FQGNSA. V lost 4 bases, J lost 2 bases, and 4 bases stayed unmatched. The CDR3 DNA reads TGTGCCAGCAGCTCCGACAGGGGAACTGGGGCCAACGTCCTGACTTTC. This codes for CASSSDRGTGANVLTF.